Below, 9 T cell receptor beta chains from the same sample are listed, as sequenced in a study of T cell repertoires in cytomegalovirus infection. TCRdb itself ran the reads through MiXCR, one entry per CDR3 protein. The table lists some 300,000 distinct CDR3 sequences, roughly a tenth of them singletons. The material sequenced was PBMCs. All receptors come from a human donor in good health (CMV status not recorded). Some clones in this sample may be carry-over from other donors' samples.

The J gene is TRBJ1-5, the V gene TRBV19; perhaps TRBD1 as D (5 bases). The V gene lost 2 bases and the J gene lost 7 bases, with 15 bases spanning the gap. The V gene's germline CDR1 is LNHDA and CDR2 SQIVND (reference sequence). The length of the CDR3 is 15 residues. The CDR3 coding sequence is TGTGCCAGTAGTATAAGATCGGGGGGGAACCAGCCCCAGCATTTT. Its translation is CASSIRSGGNQPQHF.

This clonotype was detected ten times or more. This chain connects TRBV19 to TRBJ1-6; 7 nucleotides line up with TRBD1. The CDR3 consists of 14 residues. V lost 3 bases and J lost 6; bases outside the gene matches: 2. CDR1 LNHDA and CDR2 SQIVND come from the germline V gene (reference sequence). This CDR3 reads CASSIRDSNSPLHF. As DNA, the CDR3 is TGTGCCAGTAGTATCCGGGACAGTAATTCACCCCTCCACTTT.

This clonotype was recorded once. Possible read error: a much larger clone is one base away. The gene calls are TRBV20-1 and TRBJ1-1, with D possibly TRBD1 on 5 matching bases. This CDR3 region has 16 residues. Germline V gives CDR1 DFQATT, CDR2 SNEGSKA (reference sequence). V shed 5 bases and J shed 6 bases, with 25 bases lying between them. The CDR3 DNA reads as TGCAGTGCTTACGTCCCCAGGGAGGCCCTATTCGCTGAAGCTTTCTTT. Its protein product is CSAYVPREALFAEAFF.

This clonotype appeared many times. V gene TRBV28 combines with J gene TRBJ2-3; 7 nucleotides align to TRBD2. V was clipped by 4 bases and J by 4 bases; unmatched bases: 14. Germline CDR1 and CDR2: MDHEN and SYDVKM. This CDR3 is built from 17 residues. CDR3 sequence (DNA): TGTGCCAGCAGTTGGTGGGGGGGGACCCTAATCGCAGATACGCAGTATTTT. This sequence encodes CASSWWGGTLIADTQYF.

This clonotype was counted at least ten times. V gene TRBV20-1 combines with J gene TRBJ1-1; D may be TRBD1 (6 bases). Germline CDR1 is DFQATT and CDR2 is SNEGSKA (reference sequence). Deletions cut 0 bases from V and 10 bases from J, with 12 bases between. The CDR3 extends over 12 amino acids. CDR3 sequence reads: CSAREGGRLAFF. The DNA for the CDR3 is TGCAGTGCTAGAGAGGGGGGGCGTCTAGCTTTCTTT.

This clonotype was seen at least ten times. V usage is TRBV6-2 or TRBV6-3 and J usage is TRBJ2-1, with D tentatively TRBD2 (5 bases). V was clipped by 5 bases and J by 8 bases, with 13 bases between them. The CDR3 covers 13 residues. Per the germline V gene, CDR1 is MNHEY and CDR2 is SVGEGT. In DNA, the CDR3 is TGTGCCAGCAGTGACCCCGGGGTTCATGAGCAGTTCTTC. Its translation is CASSDPGVHEQFF.

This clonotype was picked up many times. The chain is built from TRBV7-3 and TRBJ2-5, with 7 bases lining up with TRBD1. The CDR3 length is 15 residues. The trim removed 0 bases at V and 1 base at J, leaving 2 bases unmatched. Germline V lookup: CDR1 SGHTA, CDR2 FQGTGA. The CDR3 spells CASSLTGTAQETQYF. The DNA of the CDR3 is TGTGCCAGCAGCTTAACCGGGACAGCCCAAGAGACCCAGTACTTC.

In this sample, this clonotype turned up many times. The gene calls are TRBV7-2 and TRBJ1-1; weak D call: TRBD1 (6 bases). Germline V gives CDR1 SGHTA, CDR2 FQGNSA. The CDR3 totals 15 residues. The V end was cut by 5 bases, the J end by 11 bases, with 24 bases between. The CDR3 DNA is TGTGCCAGCAGCCTTTGGACCGGGGGGTCCCAGGGGGCTTTCTTT. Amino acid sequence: CASSLWTGGSQGAFF. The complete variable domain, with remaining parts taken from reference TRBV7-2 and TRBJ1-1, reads GAGVSQSPSNKVTEKGKDVELRCDPISGHTALYWYRQSLGQGLEFLIYFQGNSAPDKSGLPSDRFSAERTGGSVSTLTIQRTQQEDSAVYLCASSLWTGGSQGAFFGQGTRLTVV.

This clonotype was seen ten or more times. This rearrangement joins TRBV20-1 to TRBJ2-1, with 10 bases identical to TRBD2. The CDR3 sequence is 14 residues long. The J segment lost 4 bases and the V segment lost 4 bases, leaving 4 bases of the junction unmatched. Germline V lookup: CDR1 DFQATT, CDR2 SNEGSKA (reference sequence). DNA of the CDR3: TGCAGTGCTATTGGACTAGCGGATTACAATGAGCAGTTCTTC. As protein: CSAIGLADYNEQFF.